One and the same sample provided the 15 T cell receptor beta chains below, sequenced in a study of blood T cell repertoires in COVID-19. Only in-frame clones appear in the TCRdb table, and some are missing; sequencing was by immunoSEQ multiplex PCR. This table has roughly 90,000 clones, 70% to 90% appearing once. The sample was peripheral blood. All receptors derive from a middle-aged man with acute or convalescent COVID-19.

The rearrangement links TRBV29-1 to TRBJ2-1; D uncertain. Germline lookup yields CDR1 SQVTM and CDR2 ANQGSEA. This CDR3 is 10 amino acids long. The V end was cut by 7 bases, the J end by 8 bases, with 9 bases between. The CDR3 loop reads CSGGVDEQFF. The CDR3 DNA reads as TGCAGCGGAGGTGTTGATGAGCAGTTCTTC.

The rearrangement uses TRBV27 and TRBJ2-6; 7 bases are shared with TRBD1. CDR3 size: 18 residues. Trimming removed 5 bases from V and 0 bases from J; junction bases left unmatched: 10. The germline V gene encodes CDR1 MNHEY and CDR2 SMNVEV (reference sequence). The CDR3 reads CASSPWTGLSSGANVLTF. Written as DNA, the CDR3 is TGTGCCAGCAGTCCTTGGACAGGATTGAGCTCTGGGGCCAACGTCCTGACTTTC.

J is TRBJ2-4 and V is TRBV24-1, with 9 bases identical to TRBD2. Germline V lookup: CDR1 KGHDR, CDR2 SFDVKD. V lost 3 bases, J lost 6 bases, and 5 bases stayed unmatched. The length of the CDR3 is 15 residues. The CDR3, as DNA: TGTGCCACCAGTGATCCGCGGGAGGGTGGAAACATTCAGTACTTC. Amino acid sequence: CATSDPREGGNIQYF.

The chain combines TRBV11-2 with TRBJ1-1, with TRBD1 matching 7 bases. The trim removed 4 bases at V and 0 bases at J, leaving 2 bases unmatched. The CDR3 has 14 residues. Germline V gene lookup returns CDR1 SGHAT and CDR2 FQNNGV. The CDR3 region has the DNA TGTGCCAGCAGCTGGGGGACAGTGAACACTGAAGCTTTCTTT. Encoded protein: CASSWGTVNTEAFF.

The chain couples TRBV6-6 to TRBJ2-5; the match to TRBD1 covers 7 bases. The J segment lost 3 bases and the V segment lost 2 bases, leaving 3 bases of the junction unmatched. Germline CDR1 and CDR2: MNHNY and SVGAGI (reference sequence). The CDR3 length is 14 residues. CDR3 residues: CASSYRTGEETQYF. CDR3 nucleotides: TGTGCCAGCAGTTACCGGACAGGCGAAGAGACCCAGTACTTC.

The chain recombines TRBV20-1 with TRBJ1-3; D may be TRBD1 (6 bases). Germline V CDR1 and CDR2: DFQATT, SNEGSKA (reference sequence). There are 18 residues in the CDR3. V dropped 3 bases and J dropped 0 bases, with 21 bases sitting between them. The DNA of the CDR3 is TGCAGTGCTAGTCCTTTGAGATCTACAGGGCCCTCTGGAAACACCATATATTTT. This translates into CSASPLRSTGPSGNTIYF.

The rearrangement uses TRBV25-1 and TRBJ1-6; 7 nucleotides agree with TRBD1. Germline V gene lookup returns CDR1 MGHDK and CDR2 SYGVNS. Trimming removed 3 bases from V and 9 bases from J; junction bases left unmatched: 5. The length of the CDR3 is 14 residues. The CDR3 DNA follows: TGTGCCAGCAGTGATGACAGGGCGGGTTCACCCCTCCACTTT. This translates into CASSDDRAGSPLHF.

V usage is TRBV23-1 and J usage is TRBJ2-7; 8 positions agree with TRBD1. TRBV23-1 falls under the ORF class, with uncertain function. Trimming cost V 4 bases and J 1 base; bases outside gene matches: 6. CDR3 size: 15 residues. CDR3 sequence (DNA): TGCGCCAGCAGTCTAGCAGGGGGCGCTTCCTACGAGCAGTACTTC. Its protein is CASSLAGGASYEQYF.

CDR3 nucleotide sequence: TGTGCCAGCAGCCCAAGGACAGGGGGTACCTACGAGCAGTACTTC. This sequence encodes CASSPRTGGTYEQYF. V is TRBV3-1 (or the pseudogene TRBV3-2) and J is TRBJ2-7; 10 nucleotides align to TRBD1. The CDR3 covers 15 residues. The V segment lost 4 bases and the J segment 2 bases; nucleotides outside the gene matches: 5. Germline CDR1 and CDR2: LGHDT and YNNKEL (reference sequence).

The V call is TRBV6-4, the J call TRBJ1-1; 7 bases align to TRBD1. Germline V gene sequence: CDR1 MRHNA, CDR2 SNTAGT. The CDR3 is made up of 13 amino acids. Trimming at V came to 2 bases and at J to 6 bases, leaving 3 bases not matched to a gene. CDR3 loop: CASSDEGGSEAFF. The DNA of the CDR3 is TGTGCCAGCAGTGACGAAGGGGGCTCTGAAGCTTTCTTT.

As for this clone: A junction boundary mismatches the germline segment, possibly from a read error. The J gene is TRBJ1-6, the V gene TRBV4-2, with TRBD1 as a possible D gene (5 bases). The CDR3 covers 16 residues. CDR1 is LGHNA, CDR2 YNFKEQ, per germline. DNA of the CDR3: TGTGCCAGCAGCCAGAGACAGAGCTCCTATAATTCACCCCTCTACTTT. Encoded protein: CASSQRQSSYNSPLYF.

The chain combines TRBV10-1 with TRBJ1-1, with 7 bases matching TRBD1. Germline loops: CDR1 WNHNN, CDR2 SYGVQD (reference sequence). The CDR3 spans 11 residues. V dropped 5 bases and J dropped 8; count of bases not matched to a gene: 2. The CDR3 protein is CASSTGVEAFF. DNA of the CDR3: TGCGCCAGCAGTACAGGGGTGGAAGCTTTCTTT.

The CDR3 DNA follows: TGTGCCACCAGTTGGGCGGGGACCGATACGCAGTATTTT. It specifies CATSWAGTDTQYF. The chain is built from TRBV24-1 and TRBJ2-3; a possible D gene is TRBD2 (6 bases). The CDR3 consists of 13 residues. Germline loops: CDR1 KGHDR, CDR2 SFDVKD. Trimming removed 6 bases at V and 6 bases at J, with 12 bases between.

The V call is TRBV30, the J call TRBJ1-2; 8 nucleotides match TRBD1. This CDR3 comprises 13 residues. Looked up from germline, CDR1 is GTSNPN and CDR2 is SVGIG (reference sequence). The ends lost 4 bases at V and 4 bases at J; junction bases unmatched: 5. This CDR3 is CAWNRGTGYGYTF. The CDR3 DNA sequence: TGTGCCTGGAACAGAGGGACAGGCTATGGCTACACCTTC.

This rearrangement joins TRBV12-1 to TRBJ1-6. TRBV12-1 is a listed pseudogene. This CDR3 region has 13 residues. The CDR3 loop reads CAIILSYNSPLHF. CDR3 bases: TGTGCCATTATCCTCTCCTATAATTCACCCCTCCACTTT.